This T cell receptor beta chain is drawn from a study of OX40 agonist ivuxolimab in advanced cancers. Overall study context: Patients were dosed intravenously with ivuxolimab at 0.01 to 10 mg/kg every 2 weeks.

This table comes from immunoSEQ multiplex PCR, and its TCRdb copy is limited to in-frame clones, with some not included. The table records around 80,000 clones, about 87% of them present only once. The CDR3 covers 17 residues. With V trimmed by 0 bases and J by 5 bases, 11 bases remained unmatched. Germline V gives CDR1 ENHRY, CDR2 SYGVKD. The sample holds a few counts of this clone. The rearrangement joins TRBV10-3 to TRBJ2-5; 8 bases agree with TRBD1. The sequenced sample was CD4+ or CD8+ T cells sorted from blood, obtained in a trial of the OX40 agonist ivuxolimab. The TCR sequence derives from an adult with an advanced solid tumor such as melanoma, head and neck, liver or kidney cancer. CDR3 sequence (DNA): TGTGCCATCAGTGAGTCCACCGGACAGGGCGGATTGGAGACCCAGTACTTC. This sequence encodes CAISESTGQGGLETQYF.